This T cell receptor (beta chain) was sequenced in a study of human T cells and chemical hapten exposure. The time point: healthy volunteer bleed at 6 weeks. Total RNA extraction was carried out from unfractionated whole blood. TCRdb reanalysed the RACE reads using MiXCR and keeps one entry per CDR3 protein. The data contain roughly 80,000 distinct CDR3 sequences, about 8.6% of them singletons. This clonotype has just a few counts. V lost 7 bases and J lost 6, with 12 bases in between. Germline V lookup: CDR1 MNHEY, CDR2 SVGEGT. This CDR3 region has 12 residues. Input material: whole blood. This chain uses TRBV6-2 or TRBV6-3 with TRBJ1-2; TRBD1 might be the D (6 bases). This clonotype was sampled from a female donor in good health. Some clones in this sample may be carry-over from other donors' samples. The CDR3 reads CASTSTGNGYTF. The CDR3 DNA follows: TGTGCCAGCACCTCTACAGGGAATGGCTACACCTTC.